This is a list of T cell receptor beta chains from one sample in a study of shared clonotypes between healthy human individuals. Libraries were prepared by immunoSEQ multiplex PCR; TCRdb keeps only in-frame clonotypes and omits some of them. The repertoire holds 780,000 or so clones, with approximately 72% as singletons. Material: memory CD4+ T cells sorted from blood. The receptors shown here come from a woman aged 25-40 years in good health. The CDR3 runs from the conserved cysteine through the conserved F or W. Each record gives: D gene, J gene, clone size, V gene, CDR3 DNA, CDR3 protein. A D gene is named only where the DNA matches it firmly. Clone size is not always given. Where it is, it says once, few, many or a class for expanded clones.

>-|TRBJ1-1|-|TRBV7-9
TGTGCCAGCAGCTTGTGGGTCGAACAGGGCTCTGAAGCTTTCTTT
CASSLWVEQGSEAFF
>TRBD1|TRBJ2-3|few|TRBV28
TGTGCCAGCAGTTTCCCCGGGACAGCTAGCACAGATACGCAGTATTTT
CASSFPGTASTDTQYF
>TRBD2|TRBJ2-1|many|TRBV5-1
TGCGCCAGCAGCTTGTCAGCGGGAGGGTCCTACAATGAGCAGTTCTTC
CASSLSAGGSYNEQFF
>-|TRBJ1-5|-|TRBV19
TGTGCCAGTAGTATATTGGGGCAGGGCAATCAGCCCCAGCATTTT
CASSILGQGNQPQHF
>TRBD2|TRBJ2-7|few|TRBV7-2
TGTGCCAGCAGCCCCTGGGAGGGCCGGGCCTACGAGCAGTACTTC
CASSPWEGRAYEQYF
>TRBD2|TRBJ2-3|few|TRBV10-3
TGTGCCATCAGTGAGCGACTAGCGGGAGTGGGTACAGATACGCAGTATTTT
CAISERLAGVGTDTQYF
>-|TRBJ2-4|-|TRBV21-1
TGTGCCAGCAGCAAAGGAGGGACAGGGGTTTTCATTCAGTACTTC
CASSKGGTGVFIQYF
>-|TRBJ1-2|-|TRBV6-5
TGTGCCAGCACTCACCGGGGGGGATTGAACTATGGCTACACCTTC
CASTHRGGLNYGYTF
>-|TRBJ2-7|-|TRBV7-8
TGTGCCAGCAGCTTCTCCAACTCCTACGAGCAGTACTTC
CASSFSNSYEQYF
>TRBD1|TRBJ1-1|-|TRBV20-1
TGCAGTGATATAAGGGGGCGCGTAGCTTTCTTT
CSDIRGRVAFF
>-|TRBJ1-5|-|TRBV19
TGTGCCAGTAGTATTGAGAAGGACCCCCCTTATCAGCCCCAGCATTTT
CASSIEKDPPYQPQHF
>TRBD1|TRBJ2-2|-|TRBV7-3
TGTGCCAGCAGCATACAGGGGACCGCCGGGGAGCTGTTTTTT
CASSIQGTAGELFF
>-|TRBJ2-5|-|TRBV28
TGTGCCAGCAGTTTTGTCGGACATCAAGAGACCCAGTACTTC
CASSFVGHQETQYF
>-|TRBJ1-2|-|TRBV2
TGTGCCAGCAGCGGAACAGGGTACTATGGCTACACCTTC
CASSGTGYYGYTF
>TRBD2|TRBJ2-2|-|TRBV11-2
TGTGCCAGCAGACTAGTAGCGGGAGGAAACACCGGGGAGCTGTTTTTT
CASRLVAGGNTGELFF
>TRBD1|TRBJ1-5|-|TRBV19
TGTGCCAGTAGTGCCCGGACAGGGGGTAATAGCAATCAGCCCCAGCATTTT
CASSARTGGNSNQPQHF
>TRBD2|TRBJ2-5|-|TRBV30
TGTGCCTGGAGAAGGGGACTAATCCAAGAGACCCAGTACTTC
CAWRRGLIQETQYF
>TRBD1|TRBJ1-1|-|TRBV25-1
TGTGCCAGCAGCCGACAGGGTACTGAAGCTTTCTTT
CASSRQGTEAFF
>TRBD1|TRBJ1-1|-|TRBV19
TGTGCCAGTAGTATGATAGGGGACAGGCTCAACACTGAAGCTTTCTTT
CASSMIGDRLNTEAFF
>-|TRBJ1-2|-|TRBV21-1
TGTGCCAGTCTTGAACACAGGGATGCGGGCTACACCTTC
CASLEHRDAGYTF
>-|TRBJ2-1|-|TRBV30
TGTGCCTGGAACATACTAGGGAGCAATGAGCAGTTCTTC
CAWNILGSNEQFF
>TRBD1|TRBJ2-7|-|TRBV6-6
TGTGCCAGCAGTTTGACAGGGGACCCCTCCTACGAGCAGTACTTC
CASSLTGDPSYEQYF
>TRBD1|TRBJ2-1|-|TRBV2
TGTGCCAGCGAGGGACAGGGGGCAAATGAGCAGTTCTTC
CASEGQGANEQFF
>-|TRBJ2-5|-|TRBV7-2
TGTGCCAGCAGCTTAGGGGCGGCCCAAGAGACCCAGTACTTC
CASSLGAAQETQYF
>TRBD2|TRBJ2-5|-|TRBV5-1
TGCGCCAGCAGCTCTAGCGGGAGGGGTCAAGAGACCCAGTACTTC
CASSSSGRGQETQYF
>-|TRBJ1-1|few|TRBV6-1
TGTGCCAGCAGTGCTACGACAGGTAACACTGAAGCTTTCTTT
CASSATTGNTEAFF
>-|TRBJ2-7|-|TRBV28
TGTGCCAGCTCTACTTACTACGAGCAGTACTTC
CASSTYYEQYF
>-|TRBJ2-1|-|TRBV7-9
TGTGCCAGCAGCTTAGCGGGAGGCTCTGAGCAGTTCTTC
CASSLAGGSEQFF
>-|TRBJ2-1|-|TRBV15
TGTGCCACCAGCAGAGACCTCCCCGGAGGGTTGGGGTATAATGAGCAGTTCTTC
CATSRDLPGGLGYNEQFF
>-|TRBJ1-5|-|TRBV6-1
TGTGCCAGCAGTTTGCAGCCCAATCAGCCCCAGCATTTT
CASSLQPNQPQHF
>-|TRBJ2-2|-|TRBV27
TGTGCCAGCAGTTTATCGGGGGAGGTGAGCACCGGGGAGCTGTTTTTT
CASSLSGEVSTGELFF
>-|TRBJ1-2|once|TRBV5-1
TGCGCCAGCAGCTCTATCCGGCTGGGGGGGCCCGGGATGGGCTACACCTTC
CASSSIRLGGPGMGYTF
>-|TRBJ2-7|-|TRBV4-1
TGCGCCAGCAGCCAAGCCCATGGGGGGGCCGAGCAGTACTTC
CASSQAHGGAEQYF
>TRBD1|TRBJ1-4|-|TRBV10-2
TGCGCCAGCAGTGAGTTTCCAGGGGGAGGTGAAAAACTGTTTTTT
CASSEFPGGGEKLFF
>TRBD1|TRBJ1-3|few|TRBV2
TGTGCCAGCAGTGAAGCGCAGGGGGCTCTCGGAAACACCATATATTTT
CASSEAQGALGNTIYF
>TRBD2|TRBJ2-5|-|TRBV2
TGTGCCAGCTTGGCGGGAGAACAGAAGACCCAGTACTTC
CASLAGEQKTQYF
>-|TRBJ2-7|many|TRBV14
TGTGCCAGCAGCCAAGATCCTGCGGGAAAGGTCGAGCAGTACTTC
CASSQDPAGKVEQYF
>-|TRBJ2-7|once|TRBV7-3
TGTGCCAGCAGCTTGTTGCCAACCTACGAGCAGTACTTC
CASSLLPTYEQYF
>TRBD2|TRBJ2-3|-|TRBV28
TGTGCCAGCAGTCCATCGGGACTAGGGGCAGTAGATACGCAGTATTTT
CASSPSGLGAVDTQYF
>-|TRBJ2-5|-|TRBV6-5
TGTGCCAGCAGTTACTCCTTCGCGGGAAGCTTGGAGACCCAGTACTTC
CASSYSFAGSLETQYF
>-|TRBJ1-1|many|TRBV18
TGTGCCAGCTCACCAGGGGCCCAAACTGAAGCTTTCTTT
CASSPGAQTEAFF
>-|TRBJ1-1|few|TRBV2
TGTGCCAGCAGTGAATTGGGGCAGGGTGACACTGAAGCTTTCTTT
CASSELGQGDTEAFF